These 30 T cell receptor beta chains were all obtained from the same sample, sequenced in a study of blood T cell repertoires in COVID-19. This table comes from immunoSEQ multiplex PCR, and its TCRdb copy is limited to in-frame clones, with some not included. The sample shows approximately 92,000 clones, 75% to 85% of them seen only once. The sequenced material came from peripheral blood. The source of these receptors is a man aged 60-69 years with acute or convalescent COVID-19.

V usage is TRBV19 and J usage is TRBJ1-5; D remains unclear. The germline V gene encodes CDR1 LNHDA and CDR2 SQIVND (reference sequence). The CDR3 is 14 amino acids. Trimming shortened V by 2 bases and J by 4 bases, and 9 bases separated the two germline ends. CDR3 sequence: CASSIQEGNQPQHF. For the CDR3, the DNA is TGTGCCAGTAGTATACAGGAGGGAAATCAGCCCCAGCATTTT.

CDR3 DNA: TGTGCCAGCAGCTTAATTACAGGAGCTTTCGGTGGCTACACCTTC. It yields the protein CASSLITGAFGGYTF. The genes are TRBV7-2 and TRBJ1-2; possible D gene TRBD1, 5 bases. The CDR3 length is 15 residues. Trimming pared 2 bases from V and 7 bases from J, leaving 17 bases between. Germline CDR1 is SGHTA and CDR2 is FQGNSA. Supplemented by reference TRBV7-2 and TRBJ1-2, the full variable domain reads GAGVSQSPSNKVTEKGKDVELRCDPISGHTALYWYRQSLGQGLEFLIYFQGNSAPDKSGLPSDRFSAERTGGSVSTLTIQRTQQEDSAVYLCASSLITGAFGGYTFGSGTRLTVV.

This chain connects TRBV7-6 to TRBJ1-4, with 7 bases matching TRBD1. This CDR3 has 15 residues. V trimming: 5 bases; J trimming: 4 bases; junction bases outside the gene matches: 7. Germline V gene lookup returns CDR1 SGHVS and CDR2 FNYEAQ. The CDR3 DNA follows: TGTGCCAGCAGCCCCCGGACAGGAGATAATGAAAAACTGTTTTTT. It specifies CASSPRTGDNEKLFF. Together with reference TRBV7-6 and TRBJ1-4, the CDR3 gives the full variable domain: GAGVSQSPRYKVTKRGQDVALRCDPISGHVSLYWYRQALGQGPEFLTYFNYEAQQDKSGLPNDRFSAERPEGSISTLTIQRTEQRDSAMYRCASSPRTGDNEKLFFGSGTQLSVL.

The chain links TRBV5-6 to TRBJ1-1, with D maybe TRBD1 (6 bases). Trimming shortened V by 0 bases and J by 3 bases, and 15 bases separated the two germline ends. Germline CDR1 and CDR2: SGHDT and YYEEEE. This CDR3 region has 16 residues. The CDR3 DNA follows: TGTGCCAGCAGCTTGGGGTACAGGGAGGGTGACACTGAAGCTTTCTTT. Amino acid sequence: CASSLGYREGDTEAFF.

This chain uses TRBV6-1 with TRBJ2-7; tentatively, D is TRBD2 (5 bases). V lost 5 bases to trimming and J lost 3 bases, with 14 bases between them. The CDR3 is 14 amino acids. Per germline, CDR1 MNHNS and CDR2 SASEGT. The CDR3 spells CASSSPTMYYEQYF. Written as DNA, the CDR3 is TGTGCCAGCAGTTCCCCGACTATGTACTACGAGCAGTACTTC.

The chain joins TRBV6-5 to TRBJ1-2; 9 bases are shared with TRBD1. The CDR3 has 14 residues. In germline, CDR1 is MNHEY, CDR2 SVGAGI. Unmatched junction bases numbered 7, after V lost 7 bases and J lost 4 bases. CDR3 in DNA: TGTGCCAGCACCCGGGACAGGGACTTCTATGGCTACACCTTC. This codes for CASTRDRDFYGYTF.

This sequence joins TRBV5-5 and TRBJ2-7; no clear D gene. V lost 0 bases to trimming and J lost 0 bases, with 10 bases between them. Looked up from germline, CDR1 is SGHKS and CDR2 is YYEKEE (reference sequence). This CDR3 has 15 residues. The CDR3 DNA sequence: TGTGCCAGCAGCTTGGAACCGACAAACTCCTACGAGCAGTACGTC. This gives the protein CASSLEPTNSYEQYV.

V and J are TRBV19 and TRBJ2-7, with TRBD1 identical over 8 bases. Germline trimming cut 3 bases from V and 2 bases from J; bases unmatched to any gene: 15. The CDR3 has 18 residues. Germline CDR1 reads LNHDA; CDR2 reads SQIVND (reference sequence). Here the CDR3 DNA reads TGTGCCAGTAGTATCAGCTTAAGGACAGGGACCCTACCCTACGAGCAGTACTTC. Amino acids: CASSISLRTGTLPYEQYF.

V and J are TRBV9 and TRBJ1-5; D gene ambiguous. The CDR3 is 15 residues long. V lost 0 bases, J lost 7 bases, and 14 bases lay in between. Germline V gene sequence: CDR1 SGDLS, CDR2 YYNGEE. The CDR3 DNA reads TGTGCCAGCAGCGTAGAGGGTAGCGTGGACCAGCCCCAGCATTTT. As protein: CASSVEGSVDQPQHF. The whole variable domain, filled in from reference TRBV9 and TRBJ1-5, reads DSGVTQTPKHLITATGQRVTLRCSPRSGDLSVYWYQQSLDQGLQFLIQYYNGEERAKGNILERFSAQQFPDLHSELNLSSLELGDSALYFCASSVEGSVDQPQHFGDGTRLSIL.

CDR3 in amino acids: CASRERDGYTF. The DNA of the CDR3 is TGTGCCAGTCGCGAACGGGATGGCTACACCTTC. The chain recombines TRBV19 with TRBJ1-2, with unresolved D. V dropped 8 bases and J dropped 6 bases, with 10 bases sitting between them. CDR3 length equals 11 residues. Looked up from germline, CDR1 is LNHDA and CDR2 is SQIVND (reference sequence). The full variable domain, rest sourced from reference TRBV19 and TRBJ1-2, is DGGITQSPKYLFRKEGQNVTLSCEQNLNHDAMYWYRQDPGQGLRLIYYSQIVNDFQKGDIAEGYSVSREKKESFPLTVTSAQKNPTAFYLCASRERDGYTFGSGTRLTVV.

This clone was observed a single time. This chain uses TRBV6-5 with TRBJ2-7; 7 nucleotides line up with TRBD1. Germline CDR1 is MNHEY and CDR2 is SVGAGI. The CDR3 runs 14 residues. V shed 5 bases, J shed 3 bases, and the junction held 7 bases outside the gene matches. The CDR3 region is CASSLGQVDYEQYF. CDR3 DNA sequence: TGTGCCAGCAGTCTTGGACAGGTTGACTACGAGCAGTACTTC.

This chain uses TRBV19 with TRBJ1-1; 7 positions agree with TRBD1. The CDR3 consists of 16 residues. The V and J ends lost 5 bases and 4 bases, in that order; junction bases with no gene match: 13. Germline assignment: CDR1 LNHDA and CDR2 SQIVND (reference sequence). The CDR3: CASSPVPTGWATEAFF. CDR3 nucleotide sequence: TGTGCCAGTAGTCCAGTCCCGACAGGGTGGGCCACTGAAGCTTTCTTT.

Worth noting for this clone: This sample includes further DNA sequences coding for the same CDR3. This chain joins TRBV7-9 and TRBJ2-2, with D perhaps TRBD2 (6 bases). Germline lookup yields CDR1 SEHNR and CDR2 FQNEAQ (reference sequence). V lost 3 bases to trimming and J lost 4 bases, with 9 bases between them. The CDR3 has 14 residues. CDR3: CASSLEGATGELFF. The CDR3 DNA reads as TGTGCCAGCAGCTTGGAGGGCGCCACCGGGGAGCTGTTTTTT. Looking up the rest from reference TRBV7-9 and TRBJ2-2 gives the full variable domain: DTGVSQNPRHKITKRGQNVTFRCDPISEHNRLYWYRQTLGQGPEFLTYFQNEAQLEKSRLLSDRFSAERPKGSFSTLEIQRTEQGDSAMYLCASSLEGATGELFFGEGSRLTVL.

This chain links TRBV30 with TRBJ1-6; the match to TRBD1 covers 7 bases. Germline loops: CDR1 GTSNPN, CDR2 SVGIG (reference sequence). This CDR3 has 16 amino acids. V was pared by 7 bases and J by 13 bases, with 22 bases of the junction left unmatched. CDR3: CASTRTGQGDKGPLHF. In nucleotides, the CDR3 is TGTGCCTCAACTCGAACAGGGCAGGGGGACAAGGGGCCCCTCCACTTT.

This clone came up a few times. This chain joins TRBV4-1 and TRBJ1-6; tentatively, D is TRBD1 (6 bases). This CDR3 comprises 16 residues. The ends were cut back, 4 bases at V and 6 bases at J, with 16 bases in the middle. Germline assignment: CDR1 MGHRA and CDR2 YSYEKL. CDR3 coding DNA: TGCGCCAGCAGCCTTCAGATACAGGGATCTAATTCACCCCTCCACTTT. Its protein is CASSLQIQGSNSPLHF.

The chain combines TRBV2 with TRBJ2-1; 8 bases line up with TRBD1. The CDR3 covers 16 residues. The V and J ends lost 4 bases and 4 bases, in that order; junction bases with no gene match: 9. From germline, CDR1 is SNHLY and CDR2 FYNNEI. The CDR3 DNA is TGTGCCAGCAGTGTGCAAGACGGGACAGGATACAATGAGCAGTTCTTC. This sequence encodes CASSVQDGTGYNEQFF.

This clone has more than one count but fewer than ten. This chain joins TRBV11-3 and TRBJ2-1; 16 nucleotides agree with TRBD2. V lost 0 bases, J lost 6 bases, and 5 bases stayed unmatched. The CDR3 runs to 18 residues. CDR1 SGHNT and CDR2 YENEEA come from the germline V gene. The CDR3 DNA is TGTGCCAGCAGCTTAGATCTCGGGACTAGCGGGAGGGCCAATGAGCAGTTCTTC. As protein: CASSLDLGTSGRANEQFF.

The rearrangement links TRBV5-4 to TRBJ2-7, with TRBD1 identical over 8 bases. Trimming took 3 bases from V and 1 from J; bases not matched to a gene: 6. Germline values: CDR1 SGHNT, CDR2 YYREEE (reference sequence). The length of the CDR3 is 15 residues. In DNA form, the CDR3 reads TGTGCCAGCAGCTCCGGGACAGGCGCTTCCTACGAGCAGTACTTC. This sequence encodes CASSSGTGASYEQYF.

The gene calls are TRBV6-5 and TRBJ1-6; a weak D match, TRBD1 (5 bases). Trimming cost V 4 bases and J 4 bases, with 8 bases left between them. This CDR3 is 14 amino acids long. Germline V CDR1 and CDR2: MNHEY, SVGAGI. CDR3 region: CASSFRDYNSPLHF. In DNA, the CDR3 is TGTGCCAGCAGTTTCAGGGATTATAATTCACCCCTCCACTTT.

The chain recombines TRBV27 with TRBJ2-7; no clear D. Trimming pared 5 bases from V and 0 bases from J, leaving 11 bases between. The CDR3 covers 14 residues. Germline V gene sequence: CDR1 MNHEY, CDR2 SMNVEV (reference sequence). The CDR3 loop reads CASSVRYGSYEQYV. CDR3 in DNA: TGTGCCAGCAGTGTCCGGTACGGCTCCTACGAGCAGTACGTC.

Only a few counts were recorded for this clone. This chain uses TRBV25-1 with TRBJ1-1; D call uncertain. The V gene lost 6 bases and the J gene lost 0 bases, with 11 bases spanning the gap. Germline values: CDR1 MGHDK, CDR2 SYGVNS. This CDR3 comprises 14 residues. DNA of the CDR3: TGTGCCAGCAGCCCATTACTCATGAACACTGAAGCTTTCTTT. It codes for CASSPLLMNTEAFF.

The rearrangement uses TRBV30 and TRBJ1-6, with D uncertain. V lost 0 bases and J 8 bases, leaving 11 bases between the germline ends. Germline V CDR1 and CDR2: GTSNPN, SVGIG (reference sequence). CDR3 length equals 14 residues. The CDR3 reads CAWSVLSEDSPLHF. The CDR3 bases are TGTGCCTGGAGTGTGTTGTCAGAGGATTCACCCCTCCACTTT.

This chain links TRBV29-1 with TRBJ1-1, with TRBD1 as a possible D gene (5 bases). Germline V lookup: CDR1 SQVTM, CDR2 ANQGSEA. This CDR3 spans 13 amino acids. V lost 0 bases and J lost 4, with 9 bases in between. This CDR3 reads CSVEERRATEAFF. In DNA, the CDR3 is TGCAGCGTTGAAGAGCGCAGGGCCACTGAAGCTTTCTTT.

The J gene is TRBJ1-3, the V gene TRBV28, with D possibly TRBD1 on 5 matching bases. CDR1 and CDR2 from the germline V gene are MDHEN and SYDVKM. Between the trimmed V and J ends, which lost 3 bases and 4 bases, there was a span of 16 bases. This CDR3 has 16 amino acids. The CDR3 DNA is TGTGCCAGCAGTTTTATGCGTCGGGGGTCCGGAAACACCATATATTTT. Encoded protein: CASSFMRRGSGNTIYF. The whole variable domain, remainder taken from reference TRBV28 and TRBJ1-3, is DVKVTQSSRYLVKRTGEKVFLECVQDMDHENMFWYRQDPGLGLRLIYFSYDVKMKEKGDIPEGYSVSREKKERFSLILESASTNQTSMYLCASSFMRRGSGNTIYFGEGSWLTVV.

The chain carries TRBV10-3 and TRBJ2-1; 9 bases match TRBD2. The CDR3 loop spans 15 amino acids. Germline CDR1 ENHRY, CDR2 SYGVKD. The V segment lost 2 bases and the J segment 5 bases; nucleotides outside the gene matches: 4. The CDR3 DNA reads as TGTGCCATCAGTGAGAAGTCTAGCGGGAACAATGAGCAGTTCTTC. It translates to CAISEKSSGNNEQFF.

This clone has more than one count but fewer than ten. The J gene is TRBJ1-4, the V gene TRBV15; perhaps TRBD1 as D (5 bases). CDR3 size: 15 residues. V lost 1 base, J lost 5 bases, and 11 bases lay in between. CDR1 LNHNV and CDR2 YYDKDF come from the germline V gene (reference sequence). The CDR3 DNA reads as TGTGCCACCAGCAGAGCGGGGGGGATGAATGAAAAACTGTTTTTT. It encodes CATSRAGGMNEKLFF.

This rearrangement joins TRBV7-8 to TRBJ2-3; 13 nucleotides match TRBD2. After removal of 6 bases from V and 4 bases from J, the junction contained 10 bases not matched to a gene. This CDR3 is 17 amino acids long. CDR1 SGHVS and CDR2 FQNEAQ come from the germline V gene. DNA for the CDR3: TGTGCCAGCAGATTAAGAGGACTAGCGGGAGCACCAGATACGCAGTATTTT. Translated: CASRLRGLAGAPDTQYF.

Remarks on this clone: The same CDR3 also results from other DNA sequences found in this sample. The chain links TRBV11-2 to TRBJ1-3; TRBD1 aligns across 8 bases. The germline CDR1 and CDR2 sequences are SGHAT and FQNNGV. Trimming at V came to 6 bases and at J to 4 bases, leaving 11 bases not matched to a gene. The length of the CDR3 is 16 residues. CDR3 DNA: TGTGCCAGCAGTCCCCCCGGACAGGGTACGGGAAACACCATATATTTT. This gives the protein CASSPPGQGTGNTIYF. Based on the CDR3 plus reference TRBV11-2 and TRBJ1-3, the full variable domain is EAGVAQSPRYKIIEKRQSVAFWCNPISGHATLYWYQQILGQGPKLLIQFQNNGVVDDSQLPKDRFSAERLKGVDSTLKIQPAKLEDSAVYLCASSPPGQGTGNTIYFGEGSWLTVV.

The chain couples TRBV6-2 or TRBV6-3 to TRBJ2-5; 10 bases align to TRBD1. The germline V gene has CDR1 MNHEY and CDR2 SVGEGT. The CDR3 is made up of 15 amino acids. Unmatched junction bases numbered 7, after V lost 4 bases and J lost 5 bases. In nucleotides, the CDR3 is TGTGCCAGCAGTTTCCCGACAGGGGGCACCGAGACCCAGTACTTC. Translation gives CASSFPTGGTETQYF.

The gene calls are TRBV28 and TRBJ1-3, with a tentative D call TRBD1 (5 bases). CDR1 and CDR2 from the germline V gene are MDHEN and SYDVKM. The CDR3 extends over 20 amino acids. V lost 2 bases and J 0 bases, leaving 23 bases between the germline ends. The CDR3 DNA sequence: TGTGCCAGCAGTTTAGAGTGGACAACCAGAAACCCGATCTCTGGAAACACCATATATTTT. It yields the protein CASSLEWTTRNPISGNTIYF.